This T cell receptor (beta chain) was found in a study of T cell repertoires in cytomegalovirus infection. Study background: CMV epitopes, recently identified HLA-C-restricted and well-studied HLA-B-restricted, were used. CMV infection together with matching HLA type was indicated by public TCR beta signatures.

The V gene lost 4 bases and the J gene lost 4 bases, with 10 bases spanning the gap. CDR3 length equals 13 residues. CDR1 MNHGY and CDR2 SAAAGT come from the germline V gene. Study findings and constraints: Cumulative frequency (of public TCR beta family members) identified carriers of CMV plus the relevant HLA.

Regarding this clonotype: What it recognizes is unknown.

TCRdb recomputed calls from the reads with MiXCR, one row per CDR3 protein. In the table there are roughly 700,000 distinct CDR3 sequences, around 30% of which are singletons. The chain carries TRBV6-8 and TRBJ1-1; D is unclear. The source is a human donor in good health (CMV status not recorded). Some clones in this sample may be carry-over from other donors' samples. This specimen was cultured PBMCs, taken from culture after CMV antigen stimulation. CDR3 DNA sequence: TGTGCCAGCAGTTCCGACTCGTTCACTGAAGCTTTCTTT. Its protein product is CASSSDSFTEAFF.